Listed below are T cell receptor beta chains from one sample, sequenced in a study of regulatory T cells in long-lasting Graves disease. Each CDR3 protein gets one entry after TCRdb re-called the multiplex PCR reads with MiXCR. The sample consists of about 430,000 distinct CDR3 sequences, 14% to 15% of them appearing once. These data were also filed under a second study, of T cells in Graves' hyperthyroidism and ophthalmopathy.

This sample comprised peripheral blood mononuclear cells (PBMCs), obtained at new diagnosis, from a patient treated with antithyroid drugs. These receptors originate from a woman aged 40 to 49 with Graves disease. CDR3s leave out the opening cysteine and the closing phenylalanine or tryptophan. D genes are given only for firm matches. A clone size is listed for some rows: how often the clone was seen (once, few, many), or a class if it is expanded.

length	J	D	V	size	CDR3
17	TRBJ2-1	TRBD2	TRBV14	many	ASSPTTGLAGPEANEQF
12	TRBJ2-1	-	TRBV4-3	-	ASSQVNFNNEQF
14	TRBJ2-2	TRBD2	TRBV5-6	few	ASSLGLAGETGELF
14	TRBJ2-1	TRBD1	TRBV29-1	few	SVPVGGLLPYNEQF
11	TRBJ1-4	-	TRBV28	many	ASSFVAGEKLF
17	TRBJ2-1	-	TRBV20-1	few	SARGVQGGTLVAADEQF
13	TRBJ2-7	TRBD2	TRBV29-1	many	SVEVFSGVSYEQY
13	TRBJ2-7	-	TRBV28	-	ASSYPGAGAYEQY
14	TRBJ2-6	-	TRBV28	many	ASSSLPLPGANVLT
11	TRBJ1-1	-	TRBV2	many	ASSEEMATEAF
10	TRBJ1-4	-	TRBV20-1	many	SAYGMQEKLF
13	TRBJ2-3	TRBD1	TRBV5-1	many	ASSSGQGRTDTQY
12	TRBJ2-1	-	TRBV5-8	-	ASSYSSDYNEQF
14	TRBJ2-7	-	TRBV5-5	few	ASSSGSQRSAYEQY
12	TRBJ2-7	TRBD2	TRBV6-1	-	ASSPRGGTVEQY
9	TRBJ2-1	-	TRBV6-5	many	ASSYRNEQF